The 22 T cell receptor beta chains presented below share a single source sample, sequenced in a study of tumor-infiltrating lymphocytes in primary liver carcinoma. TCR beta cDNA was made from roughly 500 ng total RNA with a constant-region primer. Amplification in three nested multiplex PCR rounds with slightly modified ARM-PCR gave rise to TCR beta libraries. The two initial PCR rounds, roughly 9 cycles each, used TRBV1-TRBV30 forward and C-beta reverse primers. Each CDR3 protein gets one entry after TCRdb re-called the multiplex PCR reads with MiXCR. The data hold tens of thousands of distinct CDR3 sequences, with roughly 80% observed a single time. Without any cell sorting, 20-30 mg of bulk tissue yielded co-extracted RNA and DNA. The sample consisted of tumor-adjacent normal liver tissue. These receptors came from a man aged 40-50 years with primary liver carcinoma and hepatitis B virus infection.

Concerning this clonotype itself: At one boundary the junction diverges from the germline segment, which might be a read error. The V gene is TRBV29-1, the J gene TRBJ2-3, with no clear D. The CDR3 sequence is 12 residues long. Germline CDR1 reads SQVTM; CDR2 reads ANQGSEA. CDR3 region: CSGWWYTDTRYF. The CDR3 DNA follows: TGCAGCGGATGGTGGTACACAGATACGCGGTATTTT.

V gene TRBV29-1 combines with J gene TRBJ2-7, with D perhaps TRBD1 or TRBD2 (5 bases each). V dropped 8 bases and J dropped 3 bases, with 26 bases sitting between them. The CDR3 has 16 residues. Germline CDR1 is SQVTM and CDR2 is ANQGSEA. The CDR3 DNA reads TGCAGCACCATGACACCTGGGACCGGAACTCACTACGAGCAGTACTTC. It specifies CSTMTPGTGTHYEQYF.

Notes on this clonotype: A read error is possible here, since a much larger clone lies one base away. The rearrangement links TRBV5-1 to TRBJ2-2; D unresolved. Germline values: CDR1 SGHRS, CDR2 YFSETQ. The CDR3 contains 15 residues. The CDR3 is CASNLAPVDTGELFF. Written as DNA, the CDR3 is TGCGCCAGCAACTTGGCCCCGGTTGACACCGGGGAGCTGTTTTTT.

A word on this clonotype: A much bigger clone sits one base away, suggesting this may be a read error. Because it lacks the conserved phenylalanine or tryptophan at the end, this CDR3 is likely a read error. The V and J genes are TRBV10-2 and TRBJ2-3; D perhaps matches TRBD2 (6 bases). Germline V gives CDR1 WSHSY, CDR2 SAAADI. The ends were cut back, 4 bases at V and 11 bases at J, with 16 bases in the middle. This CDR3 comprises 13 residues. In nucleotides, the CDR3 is TGCGCCAGCAGTGTTCTCTCTAGCGAAGTGCAGTATCTT. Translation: CASSVLSSEVQYL.

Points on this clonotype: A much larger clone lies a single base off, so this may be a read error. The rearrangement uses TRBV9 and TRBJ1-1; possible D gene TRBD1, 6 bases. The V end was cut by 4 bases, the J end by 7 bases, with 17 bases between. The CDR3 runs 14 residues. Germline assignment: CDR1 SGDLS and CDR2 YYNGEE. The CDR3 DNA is TGTGCCAGCAGCCCTCTCACAGGGATGGGTGAAGCTTTCTTT. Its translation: CASSPLTGMGEAFF.

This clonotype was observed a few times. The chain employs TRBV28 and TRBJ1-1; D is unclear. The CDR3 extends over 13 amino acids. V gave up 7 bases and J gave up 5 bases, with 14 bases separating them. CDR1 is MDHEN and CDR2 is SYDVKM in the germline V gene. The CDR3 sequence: CASNSQDGTEAFF. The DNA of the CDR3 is TGTGCCAGCAATTCGCAGGATGGGACTGAAGCTTTCTTT.

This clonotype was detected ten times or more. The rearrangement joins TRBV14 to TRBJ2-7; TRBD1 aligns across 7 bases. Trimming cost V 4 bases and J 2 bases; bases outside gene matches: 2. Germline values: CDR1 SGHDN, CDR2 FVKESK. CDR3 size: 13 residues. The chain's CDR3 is CASSRTGTYEQYF. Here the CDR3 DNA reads TGTGCCAGCAGCCGGACAGGAACCTACGAGCAGTACTTC.

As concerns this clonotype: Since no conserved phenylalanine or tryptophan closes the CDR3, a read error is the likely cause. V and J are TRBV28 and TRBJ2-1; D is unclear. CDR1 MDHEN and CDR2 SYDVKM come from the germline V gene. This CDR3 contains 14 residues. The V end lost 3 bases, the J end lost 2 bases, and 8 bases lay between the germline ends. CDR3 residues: CASSFIGTYNEQFL. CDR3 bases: TGTGCCAGCAGTTTCATAGGGACCTACAATGAGCAGTTCCTC.

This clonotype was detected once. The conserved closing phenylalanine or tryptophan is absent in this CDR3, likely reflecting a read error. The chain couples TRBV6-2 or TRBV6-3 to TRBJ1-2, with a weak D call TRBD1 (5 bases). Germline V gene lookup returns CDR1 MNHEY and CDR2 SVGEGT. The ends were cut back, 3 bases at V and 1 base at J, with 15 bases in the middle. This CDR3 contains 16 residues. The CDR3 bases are TGTGCCAGCAGTTATCGCAGGGAGGGGTTTAACTATGGCTACACCTCC. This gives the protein CASSYRREGFNYGYTS.

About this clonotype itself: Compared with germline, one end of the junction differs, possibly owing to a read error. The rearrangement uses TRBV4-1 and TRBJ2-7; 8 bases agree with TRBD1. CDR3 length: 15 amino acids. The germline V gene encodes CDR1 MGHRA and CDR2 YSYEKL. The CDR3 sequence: CASSQALTGENEQYF. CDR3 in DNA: TGCGCCAGCAGTCAAGCGTTGACAGGGGAGAACGAGCAGTACTTC.

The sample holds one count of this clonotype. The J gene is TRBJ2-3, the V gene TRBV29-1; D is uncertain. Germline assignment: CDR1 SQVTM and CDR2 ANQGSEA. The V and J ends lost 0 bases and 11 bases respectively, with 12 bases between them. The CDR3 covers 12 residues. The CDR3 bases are TGCAGCGTTGAAGACAATCCAGATGTGCAGTATTTT. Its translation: CSVEDNPDVQYF.

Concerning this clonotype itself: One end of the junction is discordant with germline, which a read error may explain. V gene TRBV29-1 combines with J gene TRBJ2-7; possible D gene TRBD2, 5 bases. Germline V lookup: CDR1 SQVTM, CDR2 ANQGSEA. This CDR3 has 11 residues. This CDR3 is CSALFGVERYF. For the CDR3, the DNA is TGCAGCGCCCTCTTCGGGGTCGAGCGGTACTTC.

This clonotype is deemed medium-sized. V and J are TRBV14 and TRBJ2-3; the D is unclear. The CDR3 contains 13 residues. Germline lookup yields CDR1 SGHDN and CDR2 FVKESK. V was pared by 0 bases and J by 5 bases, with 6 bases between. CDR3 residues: CASSQDGEDTQYF. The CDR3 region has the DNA TGTGCCAGCAGCCAAGACGGCGAAGATACGCAGTATTTT.

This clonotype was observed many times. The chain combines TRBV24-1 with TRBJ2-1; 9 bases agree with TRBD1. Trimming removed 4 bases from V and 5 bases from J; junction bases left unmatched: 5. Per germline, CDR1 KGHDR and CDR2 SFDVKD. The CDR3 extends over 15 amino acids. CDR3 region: CATSDSGTGNNEQFF. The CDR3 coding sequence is TGTGCCACCAGTGACTCGGGGACAGGGAACAATGAGCAGTTCTTC.

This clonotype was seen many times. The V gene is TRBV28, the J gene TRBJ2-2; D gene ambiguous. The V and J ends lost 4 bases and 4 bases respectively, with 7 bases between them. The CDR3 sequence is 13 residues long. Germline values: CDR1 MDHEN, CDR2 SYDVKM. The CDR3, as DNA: TGTGCCAGCAGTTCCTCGTCCACCGGGGAGCTGTTTTTT. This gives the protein CASSSSSTGELFF.

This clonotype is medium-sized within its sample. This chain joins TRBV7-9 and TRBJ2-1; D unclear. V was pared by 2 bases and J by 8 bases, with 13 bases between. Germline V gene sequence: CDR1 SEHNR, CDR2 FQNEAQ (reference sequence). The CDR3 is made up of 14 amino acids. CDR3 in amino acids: CASSLSLPSHEQFF. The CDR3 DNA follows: TGTGCCAGCAGCTTATCACTCCCTAGTCATGAGCAGTTCTTC.

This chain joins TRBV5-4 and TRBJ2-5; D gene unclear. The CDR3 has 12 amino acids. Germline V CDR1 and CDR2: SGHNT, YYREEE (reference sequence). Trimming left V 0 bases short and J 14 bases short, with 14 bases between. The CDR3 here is CASSLDMVVKYF. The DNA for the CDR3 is TGTGCCAGCAGCTTGGACATGGTCGTCAAATACTTC.

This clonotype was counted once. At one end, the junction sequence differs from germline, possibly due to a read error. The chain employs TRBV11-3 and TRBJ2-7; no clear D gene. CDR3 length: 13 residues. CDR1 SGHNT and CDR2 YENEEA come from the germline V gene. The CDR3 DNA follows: TGCGCCAGCAGTTTCGAGGTTTTGGGCGAGCAGTACTTC. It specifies CASSFEVLGEQYF.

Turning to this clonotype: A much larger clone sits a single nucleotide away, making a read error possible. For the CDR3, the DNA is TGTGCCAGCAGCTTATTCAGGGGGCGCCGAGAGACCCAGTACTTC. Protein product: CASSLFRGRRETQYF. The gene calls are TRBV11-2 and TRBJ2-5; 8 positions agree with TRBD1. CDR3 length: 15 residues. J was trimmed by 4 bases and V by 2 bases; bases with no gene match: 6. The V gene's germline CDR1 is SGHAT and CDR2 FQNNGV.

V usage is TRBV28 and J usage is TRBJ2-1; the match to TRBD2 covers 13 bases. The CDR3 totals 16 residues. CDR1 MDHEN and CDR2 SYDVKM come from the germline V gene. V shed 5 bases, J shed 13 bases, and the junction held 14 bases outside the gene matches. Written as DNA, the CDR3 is TGTGCCAGCAGTAGGGGGACTAGCGGGACCCACAGAGATCAGTTCTTC. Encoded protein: CASSRGTSGTHRDQFF.

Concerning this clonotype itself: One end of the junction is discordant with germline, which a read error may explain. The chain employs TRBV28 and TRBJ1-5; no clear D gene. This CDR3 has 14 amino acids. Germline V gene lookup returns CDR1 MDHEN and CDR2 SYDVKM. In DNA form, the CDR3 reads TGTGCCAGCAGTTTGACATGGGGAAAGCAGCCCCAGCACTTT. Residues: CASSLTWGKQPQHF.

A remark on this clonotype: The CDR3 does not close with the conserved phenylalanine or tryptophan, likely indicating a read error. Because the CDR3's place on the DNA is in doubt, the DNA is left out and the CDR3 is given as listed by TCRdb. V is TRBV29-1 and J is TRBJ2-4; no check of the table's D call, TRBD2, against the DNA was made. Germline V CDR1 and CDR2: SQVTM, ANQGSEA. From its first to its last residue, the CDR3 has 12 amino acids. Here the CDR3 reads CSVIHGRGIQYL.